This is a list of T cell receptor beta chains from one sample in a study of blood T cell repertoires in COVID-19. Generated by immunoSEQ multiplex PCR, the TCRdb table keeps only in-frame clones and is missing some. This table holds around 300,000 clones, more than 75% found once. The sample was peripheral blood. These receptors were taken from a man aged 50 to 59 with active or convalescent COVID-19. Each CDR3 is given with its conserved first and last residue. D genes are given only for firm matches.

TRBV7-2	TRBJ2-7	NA	TGTGCCAGCAGCCCGATTGGGACAATCTACGAGCAGTACTTC	CASSPIGTIYEQYF
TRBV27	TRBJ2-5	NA	TGTGCCAGCAGTTTCCTCTCGACTAGACAAGAGACCCAGTACTTC	CASSFLSTRQETQYF
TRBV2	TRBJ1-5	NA	TGTGCCAGTAGGTACGGGGAGGGCAATCAGCCCCAGCATTTT	CASRYGEGNQPQHF
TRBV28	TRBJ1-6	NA	TGTGCCAGCAGTTTGCGTCTAAATCATCCCCACTTACCCCTCCACTTT	CASSLRLNHPHLPLHF
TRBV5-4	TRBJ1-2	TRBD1	TGTGCCAGCAGCTCGACGACAGGGAATAACTATGGCTACACCTTC	CASSSTTGNNYGYTF
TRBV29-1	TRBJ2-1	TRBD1	TGCAGCGTGGGACAGGGGGCCTCCTACAATGAGCAGTTCTTC	CSVGQGASYNEQFF
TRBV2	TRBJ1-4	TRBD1	TGTGCCAGCAGTGCCACAGGGGAAGGGAGAGATGAAAAACTGTTTTTT	CASSATGEGRDEKLFF
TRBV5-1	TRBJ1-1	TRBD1	TGCGCCAGCAGCGCTCAGGGGGCCCACACTGAAGCTTTCTTT	CASSAQGAHTEAFF
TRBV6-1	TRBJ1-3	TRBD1	TGTGCCAGCAGTGTCCGACCATTGGGACAGTCTGGAAACACCATATATTTT	CASSVRPLGQSGNTIYF
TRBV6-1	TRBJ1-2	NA	TGTGCCAGCAGTGAACGGACAGCTAACTATGGCTACACCTTC	CASSERTANYGYTF
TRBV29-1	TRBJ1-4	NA	TGCAGCGTCCCGAACCCCCAGGGCGGGATTGAAAAACTGTTTTTT	CSVPNPQGGIEKLFF
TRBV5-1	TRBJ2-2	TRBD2	TGCGCCAGCAGCTTTAGCGGGAGTAGCAGCGGGGAGCTGTTTTTT	CASSFSGSSSGELFF
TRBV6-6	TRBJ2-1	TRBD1	TGTGCCAGCAGTTACACGGGACAGCGGACTCCGCAGTTCTTC	CASSYTGQRTPQFF
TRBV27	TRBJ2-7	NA	TGTGCCAGCAGTTTAGGCGGGCACTCCTACGAGCAGTACTTC	CASSLGGHSYEQYF
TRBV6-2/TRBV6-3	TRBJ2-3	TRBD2	TGTGCCAGCAGTTACTCCAGCGGGGCCTTCACAGATACGCAGTATTTT	CASSYSSGAFTDTQYF
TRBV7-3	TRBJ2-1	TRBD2	TGTGCCAGCAGCTTAACCAGTCTAGCGGGAGGTGGGGCTGAGCAGTTCTTC	CASSLTSLAGGGAEQFF
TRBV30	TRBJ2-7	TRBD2	TGTGCCTGGGCTCGCGGGGGTCAAACCTACGAGCAGTACTTC	CAWARGGQTYEQYF
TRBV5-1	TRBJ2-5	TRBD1	TGCGCCAGCAGACCCGGGACAGGGGTTCAGGAGACCCAGTACTTC	CASRPGTGVQETQYF
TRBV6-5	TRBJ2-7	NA	TGTGCCAGCGTTCTACAGCCGACCTACGAGCAGTACTTC	CASVLQPTYEQYF
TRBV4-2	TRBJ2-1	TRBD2	TGTGCCAGCAGCCGTTCGGGAAGGACTAGCGGCTCCTACAATGAGCAGTTCTTC	CASSRSGRTSGSYNEQFF
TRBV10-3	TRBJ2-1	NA	TGTGCCATCAGTGAGATGTCCAGGGAGCAGTTCTTC	CAISEMSREQFF
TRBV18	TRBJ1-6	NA	TGTGCCAGCTCACTTCAGAGGAGCTCCTATAATTCACCCCTCCACTTT	CASSLQRSSYNSPLHF
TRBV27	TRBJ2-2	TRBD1	TGTGCCAGCAGTAGCCGGACAGGGTGGACCGGGGAGCTGTTTTTT	CASSSRTGWTGELFF
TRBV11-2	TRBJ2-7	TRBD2	TGTGCCAGCAGCTTAGAAGGGACTAGCTGGTCCTACGAGCAGTACTTC	CASSLEGTSWSYEQYF
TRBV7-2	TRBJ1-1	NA	TGTGCCAGCAGCTTATTGGGAGGCTTCACTGAAGCTTTCTTT	CASSLLGGFTEAFF
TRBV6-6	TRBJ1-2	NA	TGTGCCAGCAGTTACTCGGCGGGGGATGGCTACACCTTC	CASSYSAGDGYTF
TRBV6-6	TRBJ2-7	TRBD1	TGTGCCACACAGACCGGGACAGGGGTGGGAGAGCAGTACTTC	CATQTGTGVGEQYF
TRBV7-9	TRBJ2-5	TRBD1	TGTGCCAGCAGCTTTCAACCGGGACAGGGAGTAGAGACCCAGTACTTC	CASSFQPGQGVETQYF